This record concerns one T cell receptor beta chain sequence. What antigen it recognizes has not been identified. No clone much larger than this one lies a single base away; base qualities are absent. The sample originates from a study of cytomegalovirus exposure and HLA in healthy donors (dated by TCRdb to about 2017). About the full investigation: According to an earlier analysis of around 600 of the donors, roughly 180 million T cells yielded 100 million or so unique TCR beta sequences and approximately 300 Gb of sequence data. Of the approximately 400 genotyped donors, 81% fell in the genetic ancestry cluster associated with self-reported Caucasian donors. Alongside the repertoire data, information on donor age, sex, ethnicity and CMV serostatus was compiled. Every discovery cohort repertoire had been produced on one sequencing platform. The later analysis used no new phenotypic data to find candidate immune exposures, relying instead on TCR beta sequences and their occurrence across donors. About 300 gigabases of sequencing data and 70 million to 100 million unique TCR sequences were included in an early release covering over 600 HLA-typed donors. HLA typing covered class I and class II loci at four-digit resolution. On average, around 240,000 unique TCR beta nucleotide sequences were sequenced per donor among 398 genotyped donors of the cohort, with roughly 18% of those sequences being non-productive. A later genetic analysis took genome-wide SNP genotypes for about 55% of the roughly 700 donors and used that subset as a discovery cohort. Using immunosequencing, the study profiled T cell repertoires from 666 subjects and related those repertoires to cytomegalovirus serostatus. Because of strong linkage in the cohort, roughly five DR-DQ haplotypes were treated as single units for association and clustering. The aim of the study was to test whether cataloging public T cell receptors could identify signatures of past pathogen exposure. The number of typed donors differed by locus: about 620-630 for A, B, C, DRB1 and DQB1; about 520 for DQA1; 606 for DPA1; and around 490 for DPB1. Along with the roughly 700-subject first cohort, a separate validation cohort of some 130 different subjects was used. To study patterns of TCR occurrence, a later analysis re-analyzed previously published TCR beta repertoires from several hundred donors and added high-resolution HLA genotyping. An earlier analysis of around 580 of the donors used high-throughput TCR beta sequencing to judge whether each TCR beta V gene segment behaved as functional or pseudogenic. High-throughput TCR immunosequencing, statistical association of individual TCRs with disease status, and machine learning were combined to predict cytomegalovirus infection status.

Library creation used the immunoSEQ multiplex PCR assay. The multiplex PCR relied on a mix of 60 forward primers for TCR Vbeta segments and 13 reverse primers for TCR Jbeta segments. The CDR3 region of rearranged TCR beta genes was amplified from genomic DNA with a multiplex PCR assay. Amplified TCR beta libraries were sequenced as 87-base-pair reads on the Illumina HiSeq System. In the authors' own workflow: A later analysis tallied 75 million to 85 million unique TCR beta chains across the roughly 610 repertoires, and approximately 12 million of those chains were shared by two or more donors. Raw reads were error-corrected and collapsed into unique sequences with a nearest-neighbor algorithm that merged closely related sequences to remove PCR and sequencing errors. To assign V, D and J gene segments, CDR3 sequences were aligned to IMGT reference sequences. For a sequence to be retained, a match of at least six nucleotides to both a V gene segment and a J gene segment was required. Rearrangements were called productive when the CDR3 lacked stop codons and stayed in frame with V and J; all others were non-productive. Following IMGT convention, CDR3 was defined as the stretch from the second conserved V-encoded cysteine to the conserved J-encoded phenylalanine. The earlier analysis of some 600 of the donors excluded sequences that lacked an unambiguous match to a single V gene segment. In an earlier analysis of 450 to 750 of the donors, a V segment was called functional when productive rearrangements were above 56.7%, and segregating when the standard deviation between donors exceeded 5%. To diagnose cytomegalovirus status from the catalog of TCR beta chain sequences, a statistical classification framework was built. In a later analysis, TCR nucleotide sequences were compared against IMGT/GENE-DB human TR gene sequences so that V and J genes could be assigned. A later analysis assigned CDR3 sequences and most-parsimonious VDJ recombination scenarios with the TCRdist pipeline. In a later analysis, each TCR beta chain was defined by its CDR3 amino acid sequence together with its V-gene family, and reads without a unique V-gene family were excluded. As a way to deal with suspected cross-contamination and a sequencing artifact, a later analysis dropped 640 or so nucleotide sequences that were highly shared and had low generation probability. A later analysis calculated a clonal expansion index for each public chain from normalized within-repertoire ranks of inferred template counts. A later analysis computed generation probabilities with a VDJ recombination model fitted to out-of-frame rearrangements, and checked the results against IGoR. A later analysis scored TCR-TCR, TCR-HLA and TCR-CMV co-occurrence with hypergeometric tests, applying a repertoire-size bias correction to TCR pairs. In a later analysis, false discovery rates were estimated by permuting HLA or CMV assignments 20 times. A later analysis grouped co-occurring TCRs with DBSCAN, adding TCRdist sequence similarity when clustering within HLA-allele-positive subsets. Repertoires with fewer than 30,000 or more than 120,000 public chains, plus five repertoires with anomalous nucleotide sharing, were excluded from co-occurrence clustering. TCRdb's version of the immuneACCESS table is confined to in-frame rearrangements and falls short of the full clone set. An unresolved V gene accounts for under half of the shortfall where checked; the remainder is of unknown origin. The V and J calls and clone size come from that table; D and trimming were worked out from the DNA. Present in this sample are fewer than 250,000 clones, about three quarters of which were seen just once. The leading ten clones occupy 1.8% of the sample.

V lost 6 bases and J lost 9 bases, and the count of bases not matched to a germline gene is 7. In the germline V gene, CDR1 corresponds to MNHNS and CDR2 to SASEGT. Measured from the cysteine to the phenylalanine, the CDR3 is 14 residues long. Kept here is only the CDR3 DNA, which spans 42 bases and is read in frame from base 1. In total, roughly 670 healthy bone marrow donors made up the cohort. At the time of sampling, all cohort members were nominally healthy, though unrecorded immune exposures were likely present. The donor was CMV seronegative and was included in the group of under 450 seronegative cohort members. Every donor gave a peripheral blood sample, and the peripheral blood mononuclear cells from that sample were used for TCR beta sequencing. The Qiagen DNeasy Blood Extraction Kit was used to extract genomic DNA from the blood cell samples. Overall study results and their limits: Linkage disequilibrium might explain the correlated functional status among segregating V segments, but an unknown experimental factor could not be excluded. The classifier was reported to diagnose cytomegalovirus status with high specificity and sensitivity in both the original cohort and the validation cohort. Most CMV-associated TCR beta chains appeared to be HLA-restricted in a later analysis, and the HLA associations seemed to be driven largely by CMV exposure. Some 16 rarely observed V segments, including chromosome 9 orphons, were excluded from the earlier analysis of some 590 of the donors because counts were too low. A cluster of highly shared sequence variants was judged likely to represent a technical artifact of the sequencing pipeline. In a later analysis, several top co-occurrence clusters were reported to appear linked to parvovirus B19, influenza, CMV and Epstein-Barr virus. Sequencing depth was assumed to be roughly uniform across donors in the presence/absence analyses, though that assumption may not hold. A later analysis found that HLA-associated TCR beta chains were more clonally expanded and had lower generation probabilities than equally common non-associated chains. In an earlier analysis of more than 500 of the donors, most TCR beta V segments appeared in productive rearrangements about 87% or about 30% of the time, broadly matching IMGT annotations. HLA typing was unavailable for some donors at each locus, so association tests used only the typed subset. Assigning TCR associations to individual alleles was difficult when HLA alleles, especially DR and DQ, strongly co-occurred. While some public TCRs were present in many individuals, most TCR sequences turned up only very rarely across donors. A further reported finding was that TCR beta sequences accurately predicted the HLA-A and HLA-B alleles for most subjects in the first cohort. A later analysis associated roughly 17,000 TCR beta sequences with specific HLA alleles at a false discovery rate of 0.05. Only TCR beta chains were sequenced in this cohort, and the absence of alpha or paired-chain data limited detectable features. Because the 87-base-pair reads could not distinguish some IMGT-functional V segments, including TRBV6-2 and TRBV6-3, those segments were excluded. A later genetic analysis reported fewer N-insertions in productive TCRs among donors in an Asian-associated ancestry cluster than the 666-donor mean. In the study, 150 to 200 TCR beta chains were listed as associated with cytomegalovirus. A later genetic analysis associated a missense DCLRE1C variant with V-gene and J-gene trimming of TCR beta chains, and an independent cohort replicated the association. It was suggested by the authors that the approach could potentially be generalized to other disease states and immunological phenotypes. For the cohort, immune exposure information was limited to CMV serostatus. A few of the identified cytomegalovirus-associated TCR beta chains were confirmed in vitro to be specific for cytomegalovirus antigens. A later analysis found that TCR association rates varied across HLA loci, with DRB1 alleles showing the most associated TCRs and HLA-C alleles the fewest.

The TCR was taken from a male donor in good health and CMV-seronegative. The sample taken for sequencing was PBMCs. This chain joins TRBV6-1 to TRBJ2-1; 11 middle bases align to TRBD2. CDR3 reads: CASRASGRQVEQFF. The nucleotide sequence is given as TGTGCCAGCAGAGCTAGCGGGAGGCAGGTTGAGCAGTTCTTC.